The rows below give T cell receptor beta chains drawn from one sample of a study of blood T cell repertoires in COVID-19. Data came from immunoSEQ multiplex PCR; TCRdb stores just in-frame clones and leaves some out. The sample contains over 120,000 clones, approximately 80% of which appear only once. Material: peripheral blood. The receptors here all came from an elderly woman with active or convalescent COVID-19. The CDR3 runs from the conserved cysteine through the conserved F or W.

j_gene: TRBJ2-7
v_gene: TRBV7-3
CDR3aa: CASSLYTGPTYEQYF

j_gene: TRBJ1-1
v_gene: TRBV27
CDR3aa: CASSLLYRALNTEAFF

j_gene: TRBJ2-3
v_gene: TRBV25-1
CDR3aa: CASSEFRGTREGRQYF

j_gene: TRBJ2-3
v_gene: TRBV7-8
CDR3aa: CASSFPGLAGGSSTDTQYF

j_gene: TRBJ1-2
v_gene: TRBV12-3/TRBV12-4
CDR3aa: CASSPDRGLGYTF

j_gene: TRBJ1-2
v_gene: TRBV25-1
CDR3aa: CASSVQVGYGYTF

j_gene: TRBJ2-7
v_gene: TRBV11-2
CDR3aa: CASSPTLEQAREQYF

j_gene: TRBJ1-3
v_gene: TRBV2
CDR3aa: CASKIDTSSGNTIYF

j_gene: TRBJ1-1
v_gene: TRBV6-5
CDR3aa: CASSPSQQGAAFF

j_gene: TRBJ2-7
v_gene: TRBV30
CDR3aa: CAWKTTGGNEQYF

j_gene: TRBJ1-1
v_gene: TRBV5-1
CDR3aa: CASSVPGGGTEAFF

j_gene: TRBJ2-5
v_gene: TRBV5-1
CDR3aa: CASSLDGTGTSRETQYF

j_gene: TRBJ1-5
v_gene: TRBV28
CDR3aa: CASSAEDKPQHF

j_gene: TRBJ1-2
v_gene: TRBV12-3/TRBV12-4
CDR3aa: CASSLGVEEYTF

j_gene: TRBJ2-3
v_gene: TRBV30
CDR3aa: CAWSATSGVTDTQYF

j_gene: TRBJ1-4
v_gene: TRBV3-1/TRBV3-2
CDR3aa: CASGGAGEKLFF

j_gene: TRBJ2-1
v_gene: TRBV25-1
CDR3aa: CASSGRLAVDEQFF

j_gene: TRBJ2-5
v_gene: TRBV19
CDR3aa: CASSNREGETQYF